The 12 T cell receptor beta chains in this list originate from one sample, sequenced in a study of vaccination and CD4 T cells after COVID-19. Their specific antigens are unknown. Noted treatment: approximately 10-day PBMC culture with coronavirus spike peptide pools or control peptides (ViraFEST assay). Scientists ran DNA taken from cultured CD4+ T cells through the Oncomine TCR Beta short-read assay for sequencing. TCRdb fed the PCR reads into MiXCR, producing one record per CDR3 protein. The profile covers 15,000 to 20,000 distinct CDR3 sequences, with about 45% appearing a single time and 5.5% to 8.5% taken by the ten largest. The sample consisted of CD4+ T cells from blood, cultured in vitro, taken after SARS-CoV-2 vaccination. The receptors here all came from a human donor who had recovered from COVID-19.

V usage is TRBV7-2 and J usage is TRBJ2-3, with D hard to call. CDR3 length: 18 residues. The ends were cut back, 2 bases at V and 4 bases at J, with 22 bases in the middle. The V gene's germline CDR1 is SGHTA and CDR2 FQGNSA. The CDR3 region has the DNA TGTGCCAGCAGCTTAAAGGGTCTATCTTCCGGCGTCGCAGATACGCAGTATTTT. Translating gives CASSLKGLSSGVADTQYF. The full variable domain, rest sourced from reference TRBV7-2 and TRBJ2-3, is GAGVSQSPSNKVTEKGKDVELRCDPISGHTALYWYRQSLGQGLEFLIYFQGNSAPDKSGLPSDRFSAERTGGSVSTLTIQRTQQEDSAVYLCASSLKGLSSGVADTQYFGPGTRLTVL.

The V call is TRBV7-2, the J call TRBJ1-6; the D is unclear. Germline V gene sequence: CDR1 SGHTA, CDR2 FQGNSA. The V and J ends lost 3 bases and 7 bases respectively, with 7 bases between them. CDR3 size: 13 residues. The CDR3 coding sequence is TGTGCCAGCAGCTTTGTCAGCAATTCACCCCTCCACTTT. Translating it yields CASSFVSNSPLHF.

There are a few counts of this clonotype. CDR3 region: CASRSLAGRNYNEQFF. DNA of the CDR3: TGTGCCAGCAGAAGCTTAGCGGGGAGGAACTACAATGAGCAGTTCTTC. V usage is TRBV6-1 and J usage is TRBJ2-1; 8 bases are shared with TRBD2. V dropped 6 bases and J dropped 3; count of bases not matched to a gene: 10. This CDR3 has 16 amino acids. The germline V gene has CDR1 MNHNS and CDR2 SASEGT.

The chain combines TRBV6-1 with TRBJ2-7; 8 positions match TRBD1. V gave up 6 bases and J gave up 5 bases; unmatched junction bases: 9. CDR1 MNHNS and CDR2 SASEGT come from the germline V gene. This CDR3 spans 14 amino acids. The CDR3 loop reads CASRPGTGTHEQYF. The DNA for the CDR3 is TGTGCCAGCAGACCCGGGACAGGTACCCACGAGCAGTACTTC.

This clonotype was seen a handful of times. V gene TRBV20-1 combines with J gene TRBJ1-6; maybe TRBD1 (5 bases). CDR1 DFQATT and CDR2 SNEGSKA come from the germline V gene (reference sequence). Trimming took off 2 bases at V and 3 bases at J, with 20 bases between the two ends. The CDR3 runs to 18 residues. CDR3 in DNA: TGCAGTGCTAGATTCGGAGGCAGGGACCTATACTATAATTCACCCCTCCACTTT. It codes for CSARFGGRDLYYNSPLHF.

The chain carries TRBV6-2 or TRBV6-3 and TRBJ2-2; unclear D gene. The CDR3 length is 14 residues. Germline values: CDR1 MNHEY, CDR2 SVGEGT. Trimming removed 4 bases at V and 3 bases at J, with 9 bases between. CDR3 sequence reads: CASSWSSDTGELFF. The DNA for the CDR3 is TGTGCCAGCAGTTGGAGTTCGGACACCGGGGAGCTGTTTTTT.

The chain has TRBV28 and TRBJ2-5; D not resolved. CDR1 MDHEN and CDR2 SYDVKM come from the germline V gene. The length of the CDR3 is 14 residues. V was clipped by 2 bases and J by 1 base, with 8 bases between them. The CDR3 DNA reads TGTGCCAGCAGTTTAATCACGATCCAAGAGACCCAGTACTTC. Protein: CASSLITIQETQYF.

In this sample, this clonotype is medium-sized. CDR3 protein: CSARGRVIQETQYF. CDR3 nucleotide sequence: TGCAGTGCTAGGGGAAGGGTGATCCAAGAGACCCAGTACTTC. V is TRBV20-1 and J is TRBJ2-5; D not resolved. Germline loops: CDR1 DFQATT, CDR2 SNEGSKA (reference sequence). V lost 3 bases to trimming and J lost 1 base, with 12 bases between them. CDR3 length: 14 residues.

The chain links TRBV20-1 to TRBJ1-2, with 8 bases fitting TRBD1. There are 13 residues in the CDR3. From germline, CDR1 is DFQATT and CDR2 SNEGSKA (reference sequence). The V gene end was trimmed by 6 bases and the J gene end by 3 bases; junction bases not matched to a gene: 6. The DNA of the CDR3 is TGCAGTGCCCGGACAGGGTTTGACTATGGCTACACCTTC. Its protein is CSARTGFDYGYTF.

This clonotype was found a few times. As DNA, the CDR3 is TGTGCCAGCAGTTACAGTGAGGGTCCCTCTTCACCCCTCCACTTT. Its translation is CASSYSEGPSSPLHF. The chain is built from TRBV6-5 and TRBJ1-6; D unresolved. Trimming cost V 2 bases and J 9 bases, with 14 bases left between them. The CDR3 consists of 15 residues. Germline loops: CDR1 MNHEY, CDR2 SVGAGI.

This clonotype appeared a few times. The CDR3 loop is CSARTTGQWTQYF. CDR3 nucleotide sequence: TGCAGTGCTAGAACGACGGGGCAATGGACCCAGTACTTC. The gene calls are TRBV20-1 and TRBJ2-5, with D possibly being TRBD1 or TRBD2 (5 bases each). Trimming took off 2 bases at V and 7 bases at J, with 14 bases between the two ends. This CDR3 contains 13 residues. The germline V gene encodes CDR1 DFQATT and CDR2 SNEGSKA (reference sequence).

The rearrangement joins TRBV20-1 to TRBJ2-2, with TRBD2 matching over 10 bases. CDR1 DFQATT and CDR2 SNEGSKA come from the germline V gene (reference sequence). Trimming took 4 bases from V and 9 from J; bases not matched to a gene: 5. The CDR3 sequence is 13 residues long. CDR3 bases: TGCAGTGCTACGCCTAGCGGGAGCAGGGAGCTGTTTTTT. The encoded protein is CSATPSGSRELFF.